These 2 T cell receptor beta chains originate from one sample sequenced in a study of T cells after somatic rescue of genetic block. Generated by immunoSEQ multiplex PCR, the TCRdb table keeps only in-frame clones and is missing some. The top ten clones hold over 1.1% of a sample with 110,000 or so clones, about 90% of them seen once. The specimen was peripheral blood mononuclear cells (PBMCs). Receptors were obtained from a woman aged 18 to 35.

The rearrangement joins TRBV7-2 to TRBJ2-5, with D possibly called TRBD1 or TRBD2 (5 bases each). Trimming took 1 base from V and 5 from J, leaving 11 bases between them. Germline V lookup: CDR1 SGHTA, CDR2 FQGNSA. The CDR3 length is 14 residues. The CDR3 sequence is CASSLDPGTETQYF. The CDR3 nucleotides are TGTGCCAGCAGCTTAGATCCAGGGACCGAGACCCAGTACTTC. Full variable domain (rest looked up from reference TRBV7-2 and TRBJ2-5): GAGVSQSPSNKVTEKGKDVELRCDPISGHTALYWYRQSLGQGLEFLIYFQGNSAPDKSGLPSDRFSAERTGGSVSTLTIQRTQQEDSAVYLCASSLDPGTETQYFGPGTRLLVL.

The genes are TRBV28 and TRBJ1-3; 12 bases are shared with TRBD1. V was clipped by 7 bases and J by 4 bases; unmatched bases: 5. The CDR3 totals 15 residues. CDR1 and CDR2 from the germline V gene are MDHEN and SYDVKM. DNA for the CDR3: TGTGCCAGCAACAGGGACAGGGGGCAAGGAAACACCATATATTTT. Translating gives CASNRDRGQGNTIYF.